The rows below give T cell receptor beta chains drawn from one sample of a study of CD4 T cells in relation to SARS-CoV-2 and coronaviruses. Libraries were prepared by immunoSEQ multiplex PCR; TCRdb keeps only in-frame clonotypes and omits some of them. The table includes under 25,000 clones, more than 70% detected once. These receptors' antigens are unknown. Sequenced input: CD4+ T cells from PBMCs, cultured in vitro. The receptors were sampled from a human donor in good health. Both conserved end residues are part of each CDR3. D genes are given only for firm matches. Some rows have no size entry. The others give once, few or many, or a class for an expanded clone.

v_gene	abundance	d_gene	len	j_gene	CDR3aa	CDR3nt
TRBV24-1	-	-	12	TRBJ1-5	CATSDRDQPQHF	TGTGCCACCAGTGACCGCGATCAGCCCCAGCATTTT
TRBV28	-	-	13	TRBJ2-2	CASRQAGTGELFF	TGTGCCAGCAGGCAGGCTGGCACCGGGGAGCTGTTTTTT
TRBV6-4	-	TRBD2	17	TRBJ2-5	CASSDSMPGGIQETQYF	TGTGCCAGCAGTGACTCGATGCCCGGGGGGATACAAGAGACCCAGTACTTC
TRBV2	-	TRBD1	13	TRBJ1-2	CASKGEGAVGYTF	TGTGCCAGCAAGGGTGAGGGGGCGGTTGGCTACACCTTC
TRBV7-9	-	TRBD2	13	TRBJ2-7	CASSLAGGDEQYF	TGTGCCAGCAGCTTAGCGGGAGGGGACGAGCAGTACTTC
TRBV19	-	TRBD1	15	TRBJ1-5	CASSTGTGLNQPQHF	TGTGCCAGTAGTACCGGGACAGGGCTCAATCAGCCCCAGCATTTT
TRBV5-6	-	-	13	TRBJ1-1	CASSFRGQTEAFF	TGTGCCAGCAGCTTCAGAGGGCAGACTGAAGCTTTCTTT
TRBV10-1	few	TRBD1	16	TRBJ2-7	CASSERWDSTSYEQYF	TGCGCCAGCAGTGAGAGGTGGGACAGCACGTCCTACGAGCAGTACTTC
TRBV29-1	-	-	13	TRBJ2-2	CSVGTTGTGELFF	TGCAGCGTAGGGACAACTGGGACCGGGGAGCTGTTTTTT
TRBV18	once	-	14	TRBJ2-4	CASSLRRGEERQYF	TGTGCCAGCTCACTTCGACGGGGTGAGGAACGACAGTACTTC
TRBV3-1/TRBV3-2	-	TRBD1	12	TRBJ1-1	CASSPGTGKAFF	TGTGCCAGCAGCCCGGGGACAGGGAAGGCTTTCTTT
TRBV2	few	TRBD1	13	TRBJ1-5	CASQGDVAQPQHF	TGTGCAAGTCAGGGGGACGTTGCTCAGCCCCAGCATTTT
TRBV2	-	-	12	TRBJ2-7	CASSEREYEQYF	TGTGCCAGCAGTGAAAGGGAGTACGAGCAGTACTTC
TRBV5-1	-	-	13	TRBJ2-5	CASSRTIAETQYF	TGCGCCAGCAGCAGGACTATCGCGGAGACCCAGTACTTC
TRBV5-1	-	-	11	TRBJ2-7	CASSADYEQYF	TGCGCCAGCAGCGCAGACTACGAGCAGTACTTC
TRBV6-2/TRBV6-3	large	-	16	TRBJ1-2	CASSSSGLTRSYGYTF	TGTGCCAGCAGTTCCTCGGGTCTCACTAGGTCCTATGGCTACACCTTC
TRBV11-2	-	-	15	TRBJ1-1	CASSLAGRGNTEAFF	TGTGCCAGCAGCTTAGCGGGACGGGGGAACACTGAAGCTTTCTTT
TRBV9	-	-	14	TRBJ2-2	CASRPIGAAGELFF	TGTGCCAGCAGACCTATAGGGGCCGCCGGGGAGCTGTTTTTT
TRBV20-1	-	TRBD1	14	TRBJ2-5	CSASPGQAQETQYF	TGCAGTGCTAGTCCGGGACAGGCTCAAGAGACCCAGTACTTC
TRBV6-6	-	TRBD1	13	TRBJ2-3	CASNPQGADTQYF	TGTGCCAGCAATCCGCAGGGGGCAGATACGCAGTATTTT
TRBV19	-	-	17	TRBJ2-1	CASRRKATEGTYNEQFF	TGTGCCAGTAGACGTAAAGCAACGGAGGGCACCTACAATGAGCAGTTCTTC
TRBV19	-	-	15	TRBJ2-7	CASSIGGHGSYEQYF	TGTGCCAGTAGTATAGGGGGCCACGGGAGCTACGAGCAGTACTTC
TRBV24-1	-	-	16	TRBJ2-3	CATSDSQGHPTDTQYF	TGTGCCACCAGTGATTCCCAGGGACACCCCACAGATACGCAGTATTTT
TRBV7-3	-	-	15	TRBJ1-2	CASSPRVGGAYGYTF	TGTGCCAGCAGCCCTCGGGTGGGGGGAGCCTATGGCTACACCTTC